The 3 T cell receptor beta chains below all came from one sample that was sequenced in a study of blood T cell repertoires in COVID-19. Generated by immunoSEQ multiplex PCR, the TCRdb table keeps only in-frame clones and is missing some. The data hold 360,000 or so clones, with about 90% observed a single time. The sequencing input was PBMCs or T cells enriched from blood (not recorded which). These TCRs come from a woman aged 25-40 years who had recovered from COVID-19.

V is TRBV27 and J is TRBJ2-7; 8 positions agree with TRBD1. V gave up 9 bases and J gave up 4 bases; unmatched junction bases: 8. CDR1 is MNHEY and CDR2 is SMNVEV in the germline V gene (reference sequence). The CDR3 extends over 13 amino acids. CDR3 sequence: CASRTGPLYEQYF. CDR3 coding DNA: TGTGCCAGTAGGACAGGGCCGCTTTACGAGCAGTACTTC.

V is TRBV3-1 (or the pseudogene TRBV3-2) and J is TRBJ2-1, with a tentative D call TRBD2 (6 bases). The V gene's germline CDR1 is LGHDT and CDR2 YNNKEL (reference sequence). V was shortened by 4 bases and J by 0 bases, with 13 bases between the two germline ends. CDR3 length: 16 amino acids. The CDR3: CASSRAGGSSYNEQFF. CDR3 coding DNA: TGTGCCAGCAGCCGAGCCGGGGGAAGCTCCTACAATGAGCAGTTCTTC.

The chain combines TRBV21-1 with TRBJ2-7; the table's D call, TRBD1, has no DNA check behind it. TRBV21-1 is deemed a pseudogene. The CDR3 has 14 amino acids. The DNA for the CDR3 is TGTGCCAGCAGCAAACTCACAGGGGCGTACGAGCAGTACTTC. The encoded protein is CASSKLTGAYEQYF.